A single sample is the source of the 8 T cell receptor beta chains below, sequenced in a study of molecular identifiers for immune sequencing clone quantification. Each CDR3 protein is one row after TCRdb ran MiXCR on the PCR reads. The sample holds 90,000 to 120,000 distinct CDR3 sequences; around a third are singletons and the top ten take around 4.2%. The specimen was naive CD8+ T cells from blood, with Jurkat cell RNA spiked in. Subset specified: FACS-sorted CD8+CD4-CCR7+CD45RA+ naive T cells. These receptors were taken from a human donor in good health. Some libraries in this study had Jurkat cell RNA spiked in.

This chain's CDR3 is CASSPVASFRTDTQYF. In DNA, the CDR3 is TGTGCCAGCAGCCCGGTAGCGTCATTCAGGACAGATACGCAGTATTTT. The rearrangement joins TRBV5-4 to TRBJ2-3; D might be TRBD2 (5 bases). CDR1 SGHNT and CDR2 YYREEE come from the germline V gene (reference sequence). The CDR3 sequence is 16 residues long. The V and J ends lost 4 bases and 3 bases respectively, with 18 bases between them. The variable domain in full, with the rest retrieved from reference TRBV5-4 and TRBJ2-3, is ETGVTQSPTHLIKTRGQQVTLRCSSQSGHNTVSWYQQALGQGPQFIFQYYREEENGRGNFPPRFSGLQFPNYSSELNVNALELDDSALYLCASSPVASFRTDTQYFGPGTRLTVL.

This clonotype has just a few counts. The DNA of the CDR3 is TGCGCCAGCAGCCAAGAAGTTGGCGGGAGAAGGGCCTACGAGCAGTACTTC. This sequence encodes CASSQEVGGRRAYEQYF. The chain has TRBV4-3 and TRBJ2-7; 7 bases are a match to TRBD2. From germline, CDR1 is LGHNA and CDR2 YSLEER. V lost 0 bases to trimming and J lost 2 bases; unmatched junction nucleotides: 10. This CDR3 comprises 17 residues.

This rearrangement joins TRBV7-2 to TRBJ2-3; D perhaps matches TRBD1 (5 bases). The germline V and J ends were trimmed by 5 bases and 3 bases, with 15 bases remaining between them. The CDR3 is made up of 15 amino acids. The germline V gene encodes CDR1 SGHTA and CDR2 FQGNSA. Written as DNA, the CDR3 is TGTGCCAGCAGCCCGTTCAGGGCAGGTACAGATACGCAGTATTTT. Translating gives CASSPFRAGTDTQYF. Variable domain in full (rest from reference TRBV7-2 and TRBJ2-3): GAGVSQSPSNKVTEKGKDVELRCDPISGHTALYWYRQSLGQGLEFLIYFQGNSAPDKSGLPSDRFSAERTGGSVSTLTIQRTQQEDSAVYLCASSPFRAGTDTQYFGPGTRLTVL.

As regards this clonotype: One base away lies a much larger clone, so this may be a sequencing read error. This sequence joins TRBV7-9 and TRBJ2-3, with TRBD2 matching 10 bases. The CDR3 contains 17 residues. Germline V gene lookup returns CDR1 SEHNR and CDR2 FQNEAQ (reference sequence). The CDR3 is CACSRGGLAGVTDTQYF. The CDR3 DNA is TGTGCCTGCAGCCGCGGAGGGCTAGCGGGAGTAACAGATACGCAGTATTTT.

The genes are TRBV4-1 and TRBJ2-7, with TRBD2 as a possible D gene (6 bases). Trimming pared 3 bases from V and 4 bases from J, leaving 16 bases between. This CDR3 has 15 residues. Germline V lookup: CDR1 MGHRA, CDR2 YSYEKL. Here the CDR3 DNA reads TGCGCCAGCAGCCACCTTAGAGGCGGACTATACGAGCAGTACTTC. Residues: CASSHLRGGLYEQYF.

In this sample, this clonotype turned up many times. V usage is TRBV7-9 and J usage is TRBJ2-5; the match to TRBD1 covers 8 bases. Germline values: CDR1 SEHNR, CDR2 FQNEAQ (reference sequence). The CDR3 covers 13 residues. J lost 9 bases, V lost 5 bases, and 8 bases had no gene match. CDR3 sequence reads: CASSPRTGTSQYF. For the CDR3, the DNA is TGTGCCAGCAGCCCGCGGACAGGGACATCCCAGTACTTC.

This clonotype has more than one count but fewer than ten. The V gene is TRBV28, the J gene TRBJ2-5; D is perhaps TRBD1 or TRBD2 (5 bases each). CDR1 and CDR2 (germline): MDHEN, SYDVKM. The CDR3 extends over 12 amino acids. V was shortened by 4 bases and J by 9 bases, with 12 bases between the two germline ends. In nucleotides, the CDR3 is TGTGCCAGCAGTTGGGACGCCCGGGCCCAGTACTTC. Its protein is CASSWDARAQYF. Full variable domain (outside the CDR3, taken from reference TRBV28 and TRBJ2-5): DVKVTQSSRYLVKRTGEKVFLECVQDMDHENMFWYRQDPGLGLRLIYFSYDVKMKEKGDIPEGYSVSREKKERFSLILESASTNQTSMYLCASSWDARAQYFGPGTRLLVL.

Many counts were recorded for this clonotype. The rearrangement uses TRBV28 and TRBJ2-5; a possible D gene is TRBD2 (5 bases). Germline CDR1 MDHEN, CDR2 SYDVKM. The CDR3 spans 16 residues. V was clipped by 6 bases and J by 1 base, with 18 bases between them. This CDR3 is CASSRKWSSPQETQYF. The DNA of the CDR3 is TGTGCCAGCAGCCGCAAGTGGTCTAGCCCCCAAGAGACCCAGTACTTC.